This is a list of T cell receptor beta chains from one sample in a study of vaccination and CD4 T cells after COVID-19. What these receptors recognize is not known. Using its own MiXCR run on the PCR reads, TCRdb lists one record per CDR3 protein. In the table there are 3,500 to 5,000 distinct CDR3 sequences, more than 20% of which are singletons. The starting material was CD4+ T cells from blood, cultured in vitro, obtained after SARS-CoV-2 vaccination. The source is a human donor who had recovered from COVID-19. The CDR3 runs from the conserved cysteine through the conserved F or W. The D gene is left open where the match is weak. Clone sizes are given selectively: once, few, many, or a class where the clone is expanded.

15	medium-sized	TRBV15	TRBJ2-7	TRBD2	CATSRALAGSYEQYF	TGTGCCACCAGCAGAGCCCTAGCGGGGTCTTACGAGCAGTACTTC
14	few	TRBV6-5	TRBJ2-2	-	CASSSQGSTGELFF	TGTGCCAGCAGTTCACAGGGAAGCACCGGGGAGCTGTTTTTT
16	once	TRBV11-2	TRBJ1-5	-	CASSSPGTSLSQPQHF	TGTGCCAGCAGCTCCCCCGGGACATCCCTTAGTCAGCCCCAGCATTTT
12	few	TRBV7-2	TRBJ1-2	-	CASSLIFQGYTF	TGTGCCAGCAGCTTAATTTTTCAGGGCTACACCTTC
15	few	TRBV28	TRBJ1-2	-	CASSSATGTTSGYTF	TGTGCCAGCAGTTCGGCCACCGGGACGACCTCTGGCTACACCTTC
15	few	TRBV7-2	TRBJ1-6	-	CASSFGAGENSPLHF	TGTGCCAGCAGCTTTGGGGCAGGAGAAAATTCACCCCTCCACTTT
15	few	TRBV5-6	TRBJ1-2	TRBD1	CASSFVDRGPYGYTF	TGTGCCAGCAGCTTCGTAGACAGGGGCCCCTATGGCTACACCTTC
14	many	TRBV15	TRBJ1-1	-	CATSASGQWTEAFF	TGTGCCACCAGCGCCTCCGGCCAGTGGACTGAAGCTTTCTTT
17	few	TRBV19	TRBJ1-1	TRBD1	CASSIARRQGGSTEAFF	TGTGCCAGTAGTATAGCCCGGAGACAGGGAGGTAGCACTGAAGCTTTCTTT
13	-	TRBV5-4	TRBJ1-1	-	CASREGMNTEAFF	TGTGCCAGCAGGGAGGGGATGAACACTGAAGCTTTCTTT
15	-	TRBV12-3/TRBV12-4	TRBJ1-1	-	CASSLRWGMGTEAFF	TGTGCCAGCAGTTTACGGTGGGGAATGGGAACTGAAGCTTTCTTT
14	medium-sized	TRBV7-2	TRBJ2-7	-	CASSLGSMSYEQYF	TGTGCCAGCAGCTTAGGCAGCATGTCCTACGAGCAGTACTTC
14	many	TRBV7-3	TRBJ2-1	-	CASSAGLRANEQFF	TGTGCCAGCAGCGCCGGACTGCGGGCCAATGAGCAGTTCTTC
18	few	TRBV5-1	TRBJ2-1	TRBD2	CASSLALSSGGNYNEQFF	TGCGCCAGCAGCTTGGCTTTGTCTAGCGGGGGAAACTACAATGAGCAGTTCTTC
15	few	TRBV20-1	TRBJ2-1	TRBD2	CSAQGASGGYNEQFF	TGCAGTGCACAAGGGGCTAGCGGGGGCTACAATGAGCAGTTCTTC
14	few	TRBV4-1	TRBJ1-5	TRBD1	CASSLGQGNQPQHF	TGCGCCAGCAGCCTGGGACAGGGAAATCAGCCCCAGCATTTT
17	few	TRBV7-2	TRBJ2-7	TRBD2	CASSRDRQRGASYEQYF	TGTGCCAGCAGCCGAGACAGGCAGCGGGGGGCCTCCTACGAGCAGTACTTC
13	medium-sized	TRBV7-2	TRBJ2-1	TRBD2	CASSFSLAGFWVF	TGTGCCAGCAGCTTCTCGCTAGCGGGGTTTTGGGTCTTC
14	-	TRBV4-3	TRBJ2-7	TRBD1	CAGSQGTGDLEQYF	TGCGCCGGCAGCCAGGGGACAGGGGACCTCGAGCAGTACTTC
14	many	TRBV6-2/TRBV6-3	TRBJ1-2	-	CASSYGGVTYGYTF	TGTGCCAGCAGTTACGGAGGGGTAACATATGGCTACACCTTC
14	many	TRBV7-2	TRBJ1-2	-	CASSLESTTYGYTF	TGTGCCAGCAGCTTAGAGTCCACAACCTATGGCTACACCTTC
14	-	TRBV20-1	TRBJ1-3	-	CSAWTGDSGNTIYF	TGCAGTGCTTGGACGGGGGACTCTGGAAACACCATATATTTT
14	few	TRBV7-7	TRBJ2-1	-	CASSQLGGANEQFF	TGTGCCAGCAGCCAACTTGGGGGGGCCAATGAGCAGTTCTTC